The TCR beta chain described here comes from a study of PD-L1 blockade in urothelial cancer. Study-level information: Patients initiated atezolizumab in the mid-2010s at 1,200 mg intravenously every 3 weeks. Prior chemotherapy regimens per patient numbered 0 to 3. Blood was tested 3 weeks (second dose) and 6 weeks into treatment.

The assay was immunoSEQ multiplex PCR, and TCRdb's table has in-frame clones only and misses some. The repertoire holds 55,000 or so clones, approximately 80% seen once, with 5% to 6% in the top ten. The V segment lost 6 bases and the J segment 7 bases; nucleotides outside the gene matches: 7. CDR1 is MNHEY, CDR2 SVGAGI, per germline. This CDR3 comprises 14 residues. The source was PBMCs, collected around atezolizumab (anti-PD-L1) treatment. The source of this sequence is a man aged 40-55 years with urothelial cancer. The chain recombines TRBV6-5 with TRBJ2-3; TRBD2 agrees at 10 bases. In DNA form, the CDR3 reads TGTGCCAGCAGGGACAGCGGGAGGGCGAATACGCAGTATTTT. Its translation is CASRDSGRANTQYF.